This entry describes one T cell receptor (beta chain). Each CDR3 protein is one row after TCRdb ran MiXCR on the RT-PCR reads. The sample shows about 620,000 distinct CDR3 sequences, 11% of them seen only once. The CDR3 runs to 20 residues. V was pared by 6 bases and J by 0 bases, with 12 bases of the junction left unmatched. CDR1 MNHEY and CDR2 SVGEGT come from the germline V gene. The data stem from a study of response to subunit inactivated influenza vaccine. This sample was shared with a second study, whose subject was T cells expressing NK-cell markers. That source adds: What made the TCR beta cDNA was 5'RACE template switching with UMIs.

The sequence derives from a man between 50 and 59 years old who received an inactivated influenza vaccine. The source was PBMCs from blood, collected on the day of vaccination. This chain connects TRBV6-2 or TRBV6-3 to TRBJ2-2; TRBD2 matches 14 bases. The CDR3 sequence is CASSRTGTSGSQTNTGELFF. CDR3 DNA: TGTGCCAGCAGCCGGACCGGGACTAGCGGGAGTCAGACGAACACCGGGGAGCTGTTTTTT.